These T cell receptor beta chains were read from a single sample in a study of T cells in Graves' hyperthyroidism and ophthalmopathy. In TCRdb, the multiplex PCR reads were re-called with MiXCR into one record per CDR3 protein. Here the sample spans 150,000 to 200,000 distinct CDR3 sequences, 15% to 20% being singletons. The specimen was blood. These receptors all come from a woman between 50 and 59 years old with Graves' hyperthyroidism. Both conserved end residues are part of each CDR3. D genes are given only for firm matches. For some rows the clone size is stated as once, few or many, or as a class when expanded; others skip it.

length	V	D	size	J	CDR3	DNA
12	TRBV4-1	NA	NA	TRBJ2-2	CASSQGVGELFF	TGCGCCAGCAGCCAAGGTGTCGGGGAGCTGTTTTTT
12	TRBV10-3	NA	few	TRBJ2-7	CAISTDGYEQYF	TGTGCCATCAGCACCGACGGCTACGAGCAGTACTTC
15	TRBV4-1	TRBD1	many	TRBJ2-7	CASSQEVTGEAEQYF	TGCGCCAGCAGCCAAGAAGTGACAGGGGAGGCCGAGCAGTACTTC
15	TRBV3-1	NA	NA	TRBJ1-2	CASSQAQRQSYGYTF	TGTGCCAGCAGCCAAGCACAGAGACAATCTTATGGCTACACCTTC
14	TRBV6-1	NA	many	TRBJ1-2	CASSPGGYNYGYTF	TGTGCCAGCAGTCCAGGAGGTTATAACTATGGCTACACCTTC
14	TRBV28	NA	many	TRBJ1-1	CASSFWTSGAEAFF	TGTGCCAGCAGTTTTTGGACATCTGGCGCTGAAGCTTTCTTT
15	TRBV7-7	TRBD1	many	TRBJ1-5	CASSPTGGYNQPQHF	TGTGCTAGCAGCCCGACAGGGGGATACAATCAGCCCCAGCATTTT
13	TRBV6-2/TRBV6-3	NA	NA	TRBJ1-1	CASSYYGDTEAFF	TGTGCCAGCAGTTACTACGGGGACACTGAAGCTTTCTTT
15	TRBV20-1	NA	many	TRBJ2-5	CSARDHRTAPRTQYF	TGCAGTGCTAGAGATCATCGGACAGCCCCAAGGACCCAGTACTTC
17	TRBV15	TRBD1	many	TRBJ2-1	CATSRSAVRGSYNEQFF	TGTGCCACCAGCAGATCAGCCGTCAGGGGGTCCTACAATGAGCAGTTCTTC
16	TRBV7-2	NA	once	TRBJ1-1	CASSRGTTQLNTEAFF	TGTGCCAGCAGTCGCGGGACAACCCAGCTGAACACTGAAGCTTTCTTT
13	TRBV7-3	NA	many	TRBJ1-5	CASSLNSGQPQHF	TGTGCCAGCAGCTTAAACTCCGGTCAGCCCCAGCATTTT
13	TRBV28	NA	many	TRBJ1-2	CASSFTRGYGYTF	TGTGCCAGCAGTTTCACACGGGGGTATGGCTACACCTTC
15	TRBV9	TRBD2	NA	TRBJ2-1	CASSVRLAGNNEQFF	TGTGCCAGCAGTGTAAGACTAGCGGGCAACAATGAGCAGTTCTTC
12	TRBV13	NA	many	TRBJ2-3	CASSLRTDTQYF	TGTGCCAGCAGCTTACGTACAGATACGCAGTATTTT
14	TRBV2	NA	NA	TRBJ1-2	CASSGGRRNYGYTF	TGTGCCAGCAGCGGGGGACGGCGAAACTATGGCTACACCTTC
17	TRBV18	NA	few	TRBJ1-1	CASSPGALPARNTEAFF	TGTGCCAGCTCACCGGGGGCGCTCCCAGCTAGGAACACTGAAGCTTTCTTT
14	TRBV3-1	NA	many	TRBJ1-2	CASSQNYGMLGYTF	TGTGCCAGCAGCCAAAACTACGGGATGCTTGGCTACACCTTC
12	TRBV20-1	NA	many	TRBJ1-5	CSATTANQPQHF	TGCAGTGCTACGACTGCGAATCAGCCCCAGCATTTT
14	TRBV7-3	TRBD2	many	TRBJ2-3	CASSLSGGSDTQYF	TGTGCCAGCAGCTTAAGCGGGGGTTCGGATACGCAGTATTTT
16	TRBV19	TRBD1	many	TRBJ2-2	CASSTRGQGYTGELFF	TGTGCCAGTAGTACCCGAGGACAGGGCTACACCGGGGAGCTGTTTTTT
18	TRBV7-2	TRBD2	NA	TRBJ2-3	CASSLDRLAGARTDTQYF	TGTGCCAGCAGCTTAGATAGACTAGCGGGGGCGCGCACAGATACGCAGTATTTT
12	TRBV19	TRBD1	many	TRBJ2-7	CASRGQGSEQYF	TGTGCCAGTAGGGGACAGGGCTCCGAGCAGTACTTC
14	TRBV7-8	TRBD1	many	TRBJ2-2	CASIDRGVAGELFF	TGTGCCAGCATCGACAGGGGGGTGGCCGGGGAGCTGTTTTTT
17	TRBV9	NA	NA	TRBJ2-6	CASSQGAGASGANVLTF	TGTGCCAGCAGCCAAGGAGCAGGGGCCTCTGGGGCCAACGTCCTGACTTTC
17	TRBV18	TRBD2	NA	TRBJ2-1	CASSLDLAGASHNEQFF	TGTGCCAGCTCACTAGACTTAGCGGGGGCCAGCCACAATGAGCAGTTCTTC
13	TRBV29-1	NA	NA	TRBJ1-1	CSVKDSMNTEAFF	TGCAGCGTAAAGGACAGTATGAACACTGAAGCTTTCTTT
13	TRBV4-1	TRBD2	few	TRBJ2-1	CASSQGSSGEQFF	TGCGCCAGCAGCCAGGGTTCTAGCGGTGAGCAGTTCTTC
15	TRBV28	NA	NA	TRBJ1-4	CASSPSGSTDEKLFF	TGTGCCAGCAGTCCATCGGGATCAACGGACGAAAAACTGTTTTTT
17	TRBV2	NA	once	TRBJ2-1	CASRGREGGPDYNEQFF	TGTGCCAGCAGGGGGCGGGAAGGAGGGCCGGACTACAATGAGCAGTTCTTC
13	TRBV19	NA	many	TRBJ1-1	CASSKAMDTEAFF	TGTGCCAGTAGTAAGGCGATGGACACTGAAGCTTTCTTT
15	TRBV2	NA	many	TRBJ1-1	CASSPGELGTTEAFF	TGTGCCAGCAGTCCCGGGGAGTTGGGGACGACTGAAGCTTTCTTT
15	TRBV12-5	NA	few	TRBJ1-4	CASGLDRATNEKLFF	TGTGCTAGTGGACTGGACAGAGCAACTAATGAAAAACTGTTTTTT
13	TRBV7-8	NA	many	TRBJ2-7	CASSLFETSEQYF	TGTGCCAGCAGCTTATTCGAAACCAGCGAGCAGTACTTC
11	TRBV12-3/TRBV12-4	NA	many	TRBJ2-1	CASSLVAEQFF	TGTGCCAGCAGTTTAGTGGCTGAGCAGTTCTTC
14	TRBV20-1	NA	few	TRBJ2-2	CSARIRGNTGELFF	TGCAGTGCTAGGATCAGGGGGAACACCGGGGAGCTGTTTTTT
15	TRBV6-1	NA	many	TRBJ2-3	CASSENGLSTDTQYF	TGTGCCAGCAGTGAAAATGGACTAAGTACAGATACGCAGTATTTT
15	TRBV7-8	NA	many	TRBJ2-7	CASSLTLDRSYEQYF	TGTGCCAGCAGCCTAACTCTAGACAGGTCCTACGAGCAGTACTTC
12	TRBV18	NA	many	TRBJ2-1	CASSDRNNEQFF	TGTGCCAGCTCAGACAGGAACAATGAGCAGTTCTTC
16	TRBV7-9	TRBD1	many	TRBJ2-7	CASSRTTGTASYEQYF	TGTGCCAGCAGCCGCACCACCGGGACAGCCTCCTACGAGCAGTACTTC
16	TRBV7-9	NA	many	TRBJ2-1	CASSHPSLMGYNEQFF	TGTGCCAGCAGCCACCCCTCATTAATGGGGTACAATGAGCAGTTCTTC
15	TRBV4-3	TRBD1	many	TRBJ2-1	CASSLGQGSYNEQFF	TGCGCCAGCAGCCTCGGACAGGGGAGCTACAATGAGCAGTTCTTC
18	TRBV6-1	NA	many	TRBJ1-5	CASSGITATPHSNQPQHF	TGTGCCAGCAGTGGGATCACAGCGACCCCCCATAGCAATCAGCCCCAGCATTTT
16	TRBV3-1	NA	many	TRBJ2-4	CASSQETGLVGNIQYF	TGTGCCAGCAGCCAAGAAACGGGGCTAGTTGGGAACATTCAGTACTTC
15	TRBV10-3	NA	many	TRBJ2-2	CAIKPPGAGTGELFF	TGTGCCATTAAGCCACCAGGGGCAGGGACCGGGGAGCTGTTTTTT
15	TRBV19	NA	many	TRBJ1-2	CASSIEIGQYYGYTF	TGTGCCAGTAGTATAGAGATAGGGCAGTACTATGGCTACACCTTC
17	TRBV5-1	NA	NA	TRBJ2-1	CASSDGQVGGSYNEQFF	TGCGCCAGCAGCGATGGACAGGTCGGGGGCTCCTACAATGAGCAGTTCTTC
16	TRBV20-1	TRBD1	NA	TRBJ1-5	CSARAVAGTGNQPQHF	TGCAGTGCTAGAGCCGTAGCCGGGACAGGCAATCAGCCCCAGCATTTT
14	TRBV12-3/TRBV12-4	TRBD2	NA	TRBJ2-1	CASSLGGSSDEQFF	TGTGCCAGCAGTTTGGGCGGGAGCTCAGATGAGCAGTTCTTC
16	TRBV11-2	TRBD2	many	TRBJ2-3	CASSSLSGTRGVAQYF	TGTGCCAGCAGCTCCCTATCCGGGACTAGGGGAGTGGCGCAGTATTTT
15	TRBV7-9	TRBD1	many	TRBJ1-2	CASSLEGTENYGYTF	TGTGCCAGCAGCTTAGAGGGGACAGAGAACTATGGCTACACCTTC
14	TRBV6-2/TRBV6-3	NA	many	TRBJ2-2	CASSRTGNTGELFF	TGTGCCAGCAGTCGGACTGGGAACACCGGGGAGCTGTTTTTT
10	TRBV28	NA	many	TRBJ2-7	CASSLYEQYF	TGTGCCAGCAGTCTCTACGAGCAGTACTTC
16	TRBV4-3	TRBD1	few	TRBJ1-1	CASSPVTDRGNTEAFF	TGCGCCAGCAGCCCCGTCACGGACAGGGGGAACACTGAAGCTTTCTTT
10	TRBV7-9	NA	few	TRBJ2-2	CASSLVALLF	TGTGCCAGCAGCTTAGTCGCGCTACTTTTT
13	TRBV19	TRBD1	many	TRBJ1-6	CASRLGTDSPLHF	TGTGCCAGTAGGCTCGGGACAGACTCACCCCTCCACTTT
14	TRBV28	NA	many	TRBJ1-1	CASSLLSSNTEAFF	TGTGCCAGCAGTTTGTTAAGCTCTAACACTGAAGCTTTCTTT
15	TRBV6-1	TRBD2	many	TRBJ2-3	CASTPRTSRPDTQYF	TGTGCCAGCACCCCCCGGACTAGCCGCCCAGATACGCAGTATTTT